The table lists the clone carrying this T cell receptor beta chain with a few counts. The data were taken from a study of blood T cells in healthy people across ages. The V and J ends lost 5 bases and 6 bases, in that order; junction bases with no gene match: 10. CDR1 and CDR2 (germline): WSHSY, SAAADI. This CDR3 region has 16 residues. With a J-beta primer mix and a sample-barcoded 5' primer, a second PCR ran about 7 to 11 cycles. Each TCR beta cDNA got a 12-nucleotide random molecular identifier. MiXCR was run by TCRdb on the 5' RACE reads, yielding one entry per CDR3 protein. The repertoire holds around 500,000 distinct CDR3 sequences, with roughly a quarter as singletons. This sample also appeared in a second study, on T cells of mothers and their children.

Specimen: blood. This rearrangement joins TRBV10-2 to TRBJ2-2, with 9 bases that match TRBD2. The TCR originated in a boy between 2 and 10 years old in good health. The CDR3 region has the DNA TGCGCCAGCAGTACACGGGGACTAGCCGACGCCGGGGAGCTGTTTTTT. Translating it yields CASSTRGLADAGELFF.